This T cell receptor beta chain appears in the sequencing data of a study of blood T cell repertoires in COVID-19. For the study at large: The origin of the acute and convalescent COVID-19 samples was the United States, Italy and Spain. Sample material is recorded as cDNA or gDNA derived from T cells, B-cell-depleted T cells, or PBMCs.

V shed 0 bases and J shed 1 base, with 13 bases lying between them. The germline V gene has CDR1 SGDLS and CDR2 YYNGEE. The CDR3 sequence is 16 residues long. Original processing methods: Amplification with reference gene primers provided the estimates of nucleated cell counts. The protocol was immunoSEQ multiplex PCR, while the TCRdb copy is restricted to in-frame clones and leaves out a portion. Clonal size and the V and J genes are those of that table, whereas D and trimming came from the DNA. This table holds approximately 94,000 clones, over 80% found once. The rearrangement links TRBV9 to TRBJ1-1; the D gene is possibly TRBD1 (5 bases). The sequence was obtained from a middle-aged man with active or convalescent COVID-19. The source material was peripheral blood. Here the CDR3 reads CASSVGGAFGNTEAFF. CDR3 nucleotides: TGTGCCAGCAGCGTAGGTGGGGCTTTCGGGAACACTGAAGCTTTCTTT.